A single sample gave rise to the 23 T cell receptor beta chains below, sequenced in a study of blood T cell repertoires in COVID-19. Method: immunoSEQ multiplex PCR; TCRdb's copy keeps in-frame clones and lacks some. Here the sample spans over 130,000 clones, approximately 83% being singletons. Sample: peripheral blood. The receptors derive from a woman aged 55-69 years with acute or convalescent COVID-19.

V gene TRBV19 combines with J gene TRBJ1-1; the D is unclear. Germline assignment: CDR1 LNHDA and CDR2 SQIVND (reference sequence). The CDR3 runs to 15 residues. The V gene lost 1 base and the J gene lost 10 bases, with 19 bases spanning the gap. CDR3 DNA: TGTGCCAGTAGTATAGTGCGGACGAAGGACTTGGGAGCTTTCTTT. It translates to CASSIVRTKDLGAFF.

V is TRBV5-6 and J is TRBJ1-3; 10 bases are a match to TRBD1. Trimming at V came to 2 bases and at J to 4 bases, leaving 9 bases not matched to a gene. Germline lookup yields CDR1 SGHDT and CDR2 YYEEEE. This CDR3 is built from 17 residues. The CDR3 DNA is TGTGCCAGCAGCTTTCCGGGACAGGGGACGTTGGGAAACACCATATATTTT. This translates into CASSFPGQGTLGNTIYF.

The chain uses TRBV12-2 and TRBJ2-5; no check of the table's D call, TRBD2, against the DNA was made. TRBV12-2 is a pseudogene. The CDR3 spans 15 residues. In DNA form, the CDR3 reads TGTGCAAGTCGCCCCTCTCCCGGGGTCGGGGAGACCCAGTACTTC. It yields the protein CASRPSPGVGETQYF.

V is TRBV24-1 and J is TRBJ2-3; weak D call: TRBD2 (6 bases). In germline, CDR1 is KGHDR, CDR2 SFDVKD. This CDR3 contains 14 residues. V gave up 3 bases and J gave up 6 bases, with 12 bases separating them. CDR3 sequence (DNA): TGTGCCACCAGTGATCAGTCGACTAGTGATACGCAGTATTTT. Translated: CATSDQSTSDTQYF.

The sample holds a few counts of this clone. The chain is built from TRBV30 and TRBJ2-5; D ambiguous. Germline loops: CDR1 GTSNPN, CDR2 SVGIG (reference sequence). Trimming left V 0 bases short and J 6 bases short, with 5 bases between. This CDR3 spans 11 amino acids. Written as DNA, the CDR3 is TGTGCCTGGAGTGTACTGAAGACCCAGTACTTC. Its protein product is CAWSVLKTQYF.

This clone was detected only once. The V call is TRBV29-1, the J call TRBJ2-3, with 9 bases aligning to TRBD2. Germline V gene sequence: CDR1 SQVTM, CDR2 ANQGSEA. Trimming cost V 3 bases and J 4 bases; bases outside gene matches: 17. The CDR3 runs 18 residues. CDR3 amino acids: CSVDGVAGDGRRADTQYF. The CDR3 DNA is TGCAGCGTTGACGGTGTAGCGGGAGATGGAAGGCGCGCAGATACGCAGTATTTT.

This chain links TRBV28 with TRBJ1-6; D not certain. Germline V CDR1 and CDR2: MDHEN, SYDVKM. With 3 bases removed from V and 0 bases from J, the gap between germline ends came to 15 bases. The CDR3 is 18 residues long. For the CDR3, the DNA is TGTGCCAGCAGTTTTAGGAGGAGTTCGAGCTCCTATAATTCACCCCTCCACTTT. It translates to CASSFRRSSSSYNSPLHF.

The V call is TRBV12-3 or TRBV12-4, the J call TRBJ1-4; no reliable D call. The V end lost 7 bases, the J end lost 8 bases, and 14 bases lay between the germline ends. The CDR3 totals 13 residues. The CDR3 nucleotides are TGTGCCAGCACCACGCGGGTGTGGGAAAAACTGTTTTTT. Protein product: CASTTRVWEKLFF.

The chain carries TRBV30 and TRBJ1-1, with D unclear. V was clipped by 3 bases and J by 4 bases, with 15 bases between them. The germline V gene encodes CDR1 GTSNPN and CDR2 SVGIG (reference sequence). The CDR3 runs to 14 residues. CDR3 region: CAWSKRGGRTEAFF. The DNA for the CDR3 is TGTGCCTGGAGCAAACGGGGAGGGCGCACTGAAGCTTTCTTT.

A few counts support this clone. The chain uses TRBV5-4 and TRBJ2-7, with 8 bases fitting TRBD2. CDR1 SGHNT and CDR2 YYREEE come from the germline V gene (reference sequence). The junction had 4 bases not matched to a gene; V was cut back by 4 bases and J by 1 base. The length of the CDR3 is 14 residues. CDR3 in amino acids: CASSPGGVSYEQYF. As DNA, the CDR3 is TGTGCCAGCAGCCCCGGGGGGGTTTCCTACGAGCAGTACTTC. Complete variable domain (other parts from reference TRBV5-4 and TRBJ2-7): ETGVTQSPTHLIKTRGQQVTLRCSSQSGHNTVSWYQQALGQGPQFIFQYYREEENGRGNFPPRFSGLQFPNYSSELNVNALELDDSALYLCASSPGGVSYEQYFGPGTRLTVT.

J is TRBJ2-3 and V is TRBV7-3, with 9 bases fitting TRBD1. Germline assignment: CDR1 SGHTA and CDR2 FQGTGA. The CDR3 totals 15 residues. Trimming removed 2 bases from V and 3 bases from J; junction bases left unmatched: 3. CDR3 nucleotide sequence: TGTGCCAGCAGCTTAGAGGACAGGGGAACAGATACGCAGTATTTT. It translates to CASSLEDRGTDTQYF.

This clone was seen more than once but under ten times. V and J are TRBV11-2 and TRBJ1-2; weak D call: TRBD1 (5 bases). The CDR3 has 13 amino acids. Trimming cost V 5 bases and J 0 bases, with 7 bases left between them. Germline V gives CDR1 SGHAT, CDR2 FQNNGV. For the CDR3, the DNA is TGTGCCAGCAGCCGGACAACTAACTATGGCTACACCTTC. It translates to CASSRTTNYGYTF.

There are a few counts of this clone. V usage is TRBV30 and J usage is TRBJ1-1, with D possibly being TRBD1 (6 bases). In germline, CDR1 is GTSNPN, CDR2 SVGIG (reference sequence). V lost 2 bases, J lost 3 bases, and 16 bases lay in between. The CDR3 is made up of 15 amino acids. CDR3 in DNA: TGTGCCTGGAGTCCGATAGGGACATACGACACTGAAGCTTTCTTT. This translates into CAWSPIGTYDTEAFF.

In its sample, this clone was seen a few times. The V gene is TRBV27, the J gene TRBJ1-2; 7 positions match TRBD1. From germline, CDR1 is MNHEY and CDR2 SMNVEV (reference sequence). This CDR3 comprises 13 residues. Trimming cost V 6 bases and J 4 bases; bases outside gene matches: 5. The CDR3 protein is CASSRGTVYGYTF. For the CDR3, the DNA is TGTGCCAGCAGCCGAGGGACAGTCTATGGCTACACCTTC.

The gene calls are TRBV27 and TRBJ2-5; 13 nucleotides align to TRBD2. The germline CDR1 and CDR2 sequences are MNHEY and SMNVEV (reference sequence). The CDR3 spans 15 residues. With 5 bases clipped from V and 4 bases from J, the junction kept 4 bases outside the gene matches. The CDR3 reads CASSPRLAGGETQYF. For the CDR3, the DNA is TGTGCCAGCAGTCCCAGACTAGCGGGAGGAGAGACCCAGTACTTC.

The CDR3 bases are TGCGCCAGCAGCCAAGAGAGACTAGCGGGAGCTGGGCAGTTCTTC. This encodes CASSQERLAGAGQFF. The chain carries TRBV4-1 and TRBJ2-1; TRBD2 matches 12 bases. This CDR3 has 15 residues. The V gene end was trimmed by 0 bases and the J gene end by 12 bases; junction bases not matched to a gene: 6. Germline V lookup: CDR1 MGHRA, CDR2 YSYEKL.

The chain employs TRBV5-4 and TRBJ2-1; 9 positions agree with TRBD2. From germline, CDR1 is SGHNT and CDR2 YYREEE (reference sequence). Trimming removed 4 bases from V and 10 bases from J; junction bases left unmatched: 15. The CDR3 is 16 residues long. CDR3 sequence reads: CASSPGGGLAGREQFF. CDR3 DNA sequence: TGTGCCAGCAGCCCGGGTGGTGGCCTAGCGGGACGGGAGCAGTTCTTC. The full variable domain, completed using reference TRBV5-4 and TRBJ2-1, is ETGVTQSPTHLIKTRGQQVTLRCSSQSGHNTVSWYQQALGQGPQFIFQYYREEENGRGNFPPRFSGLQFPNYSSELNVNALELDDSALYLCASSPGGGLAGREQFFGPGTRLTVL.

This chain connects TRBV11-2 to TRBJ2-7; 7 bases line up with TRBD1. The CDR3 has 14 amino acids. The V segment lost 7 bases and the J segment 7 bases; nucleotides outside the gene matches: 13. The germline CDR1 and CDR2 sequences are SGHAT and FQNNGV. The CDR3 DNA sequence: TGTGCCAGCACCTCTAGTTGGGCAGGGGGAGAGCAGTACTTC. It encodes CASTSSWAGGEQYF.

The chain recombines TRBV4-1 with TRBJ2-5; tentatively, D is TRBD1 (5 bases). Between the trimmed V and J ends, which lost 0 bases and 1 base, there was a span of 12 bases. The CDR3 runs to 16 residues. Germline V CDR1 and CDR2: MGHRA, YSYEKL. CDR3 amino acids: CASSQEWGPLQETQYF. CDR3 sequence (DNA): TGCGCCAGCAGCCAAGAGTGGGGCCCCCTCCAAGAGACCCAGTACTTC.

This clone was recorded only once. Here the CDR3 DNA reads TGTGCCAGCAGCGACAGGGACAATGAGCAGTTCTTC. Translating gives CASSDRDNEQFF. The rearrangement joins TRBV7-3 to TRBJ2-1, with 7 positions matching TRBD1. Germline trimming cut 5 bases from V and 5 bases from J; bases unmatched to any gene: 0. Per germline, CDR1 SGHTA and CDR2 FQGTGA. The CDR3 runs 12 residues.

The J gene is TRBJ2-7, the V gene TRBV4-3; D gene ambiguous. Germline lookup yields CDR1 LGHNA and CDR2 YSLEER. V lost 3 bases and J 3 bases, leaving 18 bases between the germline ends. The CDR3 sequence is 16 residues long. The CDR3 nucleotides are TGCGCCAGCAGCCAGCTGCTTGGCGGAGTAGGCTACGAGCAGTACTTC. Its translation is CASSQLLGGVGYEQYF.

The rearrangement uses TRBV10-3 and TRBJ2-1, with 9 positions matching TRBD1. V shed 10 bases and J 7 bases; nucleotides not matched to a gene: 14. CDR1 and CDR2 (germline): ENHRY, SYGVKD. CDR3 length equals 15 residues. The CDR3 sequence: CATSARDRVQNEQFF. The CDR3 DNA sequence: TGTGCCACTTCAGCCCGGGACAGGGTCCAGAATGAGCAGTTCTTC.

DNA for the CDR3: TGTGCCAGTATGCCGGGGAGCTCTGGAAACACCATATATTTT. It encodes CASMPGSSGNTIYF. V usage is TRBV19 and J usage is TRBJ1-3; no firm D call. This CDR3 is 14 amino acids long. V dropped 7 bases and J dropped 0 bases, with 10 bases sitting between them. Germline V CDR1 and CDR2: LNHDA, SQIVND (reference sequence).